This entry is about one T cell receptor (beta chain). Its antigen is unknown. This CDR3 region has 17 residues. The V gene's germline CDR1 is LGHNA and CDR2 YNFKEQ. The V gene lost 0 bases and the J gene lost 4 bases, with 16 bases spanning the gap. This sample is part of a study of a mutant IDH1 vaccine in newly diagnosed glioma. As for the study in general: The study started vaccination 4-6 weeks after radiotherapy alone, or with temozolomide cycles.

The time point here: week 47, end of study. Vaccinated patients received 300 ug of mutant IDH1 20-mer peptide per dose, with topical imiquimod. Method: immunoSEQ multiplex PCR; TCRdb's copy keeps in-frame clones and lacks some. The table records tens of thousands of clones, around 90% of them present only once. The J gene is TRBJ1-5, the V gene TRBV4-2; D ambiguous. The TCR sequence derives from a man aged 35 to 55 with glioma. This sample comprised PBMCs, obtained from a glioma patient whose treatment included an IDH1 peptide vaccine. CDR3 protein: CASSQDTNSPGNQPQHF. The CDR3 nucleotides are TGTGCCAGCAGCCAAGATACGAATTCACCGGGTAATCAGCCCCAGCATTTT.